This TCR beta chain originates from a study of cytomegalovirus exposure and HLA in healthy donors. Findings and caveats of the study: Several of the most significant clusters appeared, in a later analysis, to be linked to common viral pathogens. In all likelihood, a cluster of highly shared sequence variants was a sequencing artifact.

Regarding this clone: Its antigen remains unidentified.

CDR1 and CDR2 from the germline V gene are SGHRS and YFSETQ. This CDR3 has 15 residues. Trimming pared 2 bases from V and 4 bases from J, leaving 16 bases between. PCR involved 60 Vbeta and 13 Jbeta primers. Produced via immunoSEQ multiplex PCR; TCRdb's table is partial and in-frame only. The repertoire consists of about 110,000 clones, with under 80% occurring once and the leading ten covering 12% to 15%. Sequenced input: PBMCs. This chain uses TRBV5-1 with TRBJ2-7; D may be TRBD2 (6 bases). The TCR originated in a woman aged 40 to 49 in good health and CMV-seropositive. CDR3 coding DNA: TGCGCCAGCAGCTTAACGCGCTCGGCGGGGTACGAGCAGTACTTC. It codes for CASSLTRSAGYEQYF.